Listed below are T cell receptor beta chains from one sample, sequenced in a study of T cell repertoires in cytomegalovirus infection. TCRdb used MiXCR to reprocess the reads, holding one entry per CDR3 protein. Of about 200,000 distinct CDR3 sequences listed, roughly 9.8% are singletons. Specimen: PBMCs. The receptors originated from a human donor in good health (CMV status not recorded). Some clones in this sample may be carry-over from other donors' samples. The CDR3 runs from the conserved cysteine through the conserved F or W. The D gene is left open where the match is weak. Not every row has a clone size; where given, it reads once, few, many or a size class.

j_gene,abundance,v_gene,d_gene,CDR3nt,CDR3aa
TRBJ2-3,few,TRBV5-5,NA,TGTGCCAGCAGCTTGTGGATAGATACGCAGTATTTT,CASSLWIDTQYF
TRBJ1-1,medium-sized,TRBV7-2,TRBD1,TGTGCCAGCAGCCAGGACAGGGCAGTCAGGGCTGAAGCTTTCTTT,CASSQDRAVRAEAFF
TRBJ2-7,many,TRBV7-2,TRBD2,TGTGCCAGCAGCCCATCCGGGACTAGCGGGCACTACGAGCAGTACTTC,CASSPSGTSGHYEQYF
TRBJ2-7,NA,TRBV28,NA,TGTGCCAGCATCCGCTCGTTGGGTATGGGAACCTACGAGCAGTACTTC,CASIRSLGMGTYEQYF
TRBJ2-3,NA,TRBV9,TRBD2,TGTGCCAGCAGCGTAGTTCCGCGCGGGGGGGCTGGCCCAGATACGCAGTATTTT,CASSVVPRGGAGPDTQYF
TRBJ1-6,many,TRBV7-2,NA,TGTGCCAGCAGCTTAGCTTCGCCGACGGTGAATTCACCCCTCCACTTT,CASSLASPTVNSPLHF
TRBJ2-7,NA,TRBV7-2,TRBD2,TGTGCCAGCACCAGGACTAGGGGTTTGGGCTACGAGCGGTACTTC,CASTRTRGLGYERYF
TRBJ2-1,many,TRBV7-2,TRBD2,TGTGCCAGCAGCCCGAGACTAGCGGGGGGGCCTGAGCAGTTCTTC,CASSPRLAGGPEQFF
TRBJ1-1,many,TRBV7-8,NA,TGTGCCAGCAGCCGAGGGGACACGCCGTCGAACACTGAAGCTTTCTTT,CASSRGDTPSNTEAFF
TRBJ2-2,many,TRBV7-2,NA,TGTGCCAGCAGCTCCGAGGGAGGATCGAACACCGGGGAGCTGTTTTTT,CASSSEGGSNTGELFF
TRBJ1-2,NA,TRBV30,NA,TGTGCCTGGAGTATTTCCGGGACCTATGGCTACACCTTC,CAWSISGTYGYTF
TRBJ2-1,many,TRBV5-6,NA,TGTGCCAGCAGCACCCTCAGGAATGAGCAGTTCTTC,CASSTLRNEQFF
TRBJ1-4,many,TRBV7-2,NA,TGTGCCAGCAGCTTAGCAGGTGCAACTAATGAAAAACTGTTTTTT,CASSLAGATNEKLFF
TRBJ2-7,many,TRBV4-3,TRBD1,TGCGCCAGCAGCCGGAACGGGGACAGGGTCGGAGAAGAGCAGTACTTC,CASSRNGDRVGEEQYF
TRBJ2-3,many,TRBV20-1,TRBD2,TGCAGTGCCCGGGCTGCGGGAGTTGCAGATACGCAGTATTTT,CSARAAGVADTQYF
TRBJ2-3,few,TRBV19,NA,TGTGCCAGTAGTATTTCGGGGCTACTCACAGATACGCAGTATTTT,CASSISGLLTDTQYF
TRBJ2-4,NA,TRBV6-2/TRBV6-3,NA,TGTGCCAGCAGTTGGACAAACATTCAGTACTTC,CASSWTNIQYF
TRBJ2-7,many,TRBV2,NA,TGTGCCAGCAGTGCCCTCGAACTGGGCTCCTACGAGCAGTACTTC,CASSALELGSYEQYF
TRBJ2-1,many,TRBV7-2,TRBD1,TGTGCCAGCAGCTTAGACCAGGGGGCTTTCTACAATGAGCAGTTCTTC,CASSLDQGAFYNEQFF
TRBJ1-2,many,TRBV7-9,NA,TGTGCCAGCAGCTTACAGTTTGGGAACAAGGGGGAGAACTATGGCTACACCTTC,CASSLQFGNKGENYGYTF
TRBJ2-1,NA,TRBV5-4,TRBD2,TGTGCCAGCAGCTACCGGATAGCGGGGGGGAATGAGCAGTTCTTC,CASSYRIAGGNEQFF
TRBJ1-1,NA,TRBV7-2,NA,TGTGCCAGGAGCTTATACAGAGAGAACACTGAAGCTTTGTTT,CARSLYRENTEALF
TRBJ2-7,many,TRBV6-5,TRBD1,TGTGCCAGCAGTTACTGGGAGACACAGGGGGCGTCCTACGAGCAGTACTTC,CASSYWETQGASYEQYF
TRBJ2-5,many,TRBV7-2,TRBD1,TGTGCCAGCAGCCGGGACAGGTCCAGGGAGACCCAGTACTTC,CASSRDRSRETQYF
TRBJ2-7,many,TRBV6-2/TRBV6-3,TRBD1,TGTGCCAGCAGTGATTTGGGACAGACCTACGAGCAGTACTTC,CASSDLGQTYEQYF
TRBJ1-3,NA,TRBV28,NA,TGTGCCAGCAAGATCCGGGACGGCTCTGGAAACACCATATATTTT,CASKIRDGSGNTIYF
TRBJ1-1,many,TRBV12-3/TRBV12-4,NA,TGTGCCAGCAGTTTCGGGGGTTTCACTGAAGCTTTCTTT,CASSFGGFTEAFF
TRBJ2-2,NA,TRBV2,NA,TGTGCCAGCAGCCCTATCAGGGAGATCGGGGAGCTGTTTTTT,CASSPIREIGELFF
TRBJ1-6,NA,TRBV2,NA,TGTGCCAGCGCCTACATCAAGATCTCACCCCTCCACTTT,CASAYIKISPLHF
TRBJ2-7,many,TRBV28,TRBD1,TGTGCCAGCAGTTATAGGGACAGGGGCGTGGGGGAGCAGTACTTC,CASSYRDRGVGEQYF
TRBJ1-1,many,TRBV12-3/TRBV12-4,NA,TGTGCCAGCAGTTTTGGGCAAACCCGTGAAGCTTTCTTT,CASSFGQTREAFF
TRBJ1-5,few,TRBV7-9,TRBD1,TGTGCCAGCAGCTTGGGACAGGGGATCAATCAGCCCCAGCATTTT,CASSLGQGINQPQHF
TRBJ1-2,NA,TRBV28,NA,TGTGCCAGCAGGCCGTCCCGAACAGGGAGCTATGGCTACACCTTC,CASRPSRTGSYGYTF
TRBJ2-5,few,TRBV20-1,TRBD1,TGCAGTGCTAGACAGGGGGCGCGGTATTCAGAGACCCAGTACTTC,CSARQGARYSETQYF